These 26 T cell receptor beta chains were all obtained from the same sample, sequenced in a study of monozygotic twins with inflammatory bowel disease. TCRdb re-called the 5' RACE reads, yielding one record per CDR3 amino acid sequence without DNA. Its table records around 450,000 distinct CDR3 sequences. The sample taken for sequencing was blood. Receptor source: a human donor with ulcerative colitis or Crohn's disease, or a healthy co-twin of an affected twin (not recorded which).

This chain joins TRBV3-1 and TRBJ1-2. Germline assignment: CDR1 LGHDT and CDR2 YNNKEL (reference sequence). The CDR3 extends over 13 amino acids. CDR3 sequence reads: CASGVRGTYGYTF. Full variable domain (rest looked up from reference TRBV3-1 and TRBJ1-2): DTAVSQTPKYLVTQMGNDKSIKCEQNLGHDTMYWYKQDSKKFLKIMFSYNNKELIINETVPNRFSPKSPDKAHLNLHINSLELGDSAVYFCASGVRGTYGYTFGSGTRLTVV.

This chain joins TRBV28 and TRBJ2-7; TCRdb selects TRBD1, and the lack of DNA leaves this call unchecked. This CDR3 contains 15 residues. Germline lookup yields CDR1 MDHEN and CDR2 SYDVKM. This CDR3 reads CASSPPVPTNYEQYF.

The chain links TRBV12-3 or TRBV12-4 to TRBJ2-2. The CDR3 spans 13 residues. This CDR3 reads CASTETNTGELFF.

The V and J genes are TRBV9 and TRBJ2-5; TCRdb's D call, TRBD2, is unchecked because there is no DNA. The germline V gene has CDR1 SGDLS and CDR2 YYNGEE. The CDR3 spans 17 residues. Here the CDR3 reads CASSVGDSGDFQETQYF.

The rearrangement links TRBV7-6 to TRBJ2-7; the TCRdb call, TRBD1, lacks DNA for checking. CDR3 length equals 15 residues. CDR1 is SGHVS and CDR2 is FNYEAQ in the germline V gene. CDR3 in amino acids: CASSLASGQSYEQYF. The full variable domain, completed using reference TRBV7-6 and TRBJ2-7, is GAGVSQSPRYKVTKRGQDVALRCDPISGHVSLYWYRQALGQGPEFLTYFNYEAQQDKSGLPNDRFSAERPEGSISTLTIQRTEQRDSAMYRCASSLASGQSYEQYFGPGTRLTVT.

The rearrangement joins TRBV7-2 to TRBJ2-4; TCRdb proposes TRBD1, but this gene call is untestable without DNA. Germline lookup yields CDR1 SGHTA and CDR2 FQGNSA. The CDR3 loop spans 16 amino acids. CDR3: CASSLVGGTAKNIQYF.

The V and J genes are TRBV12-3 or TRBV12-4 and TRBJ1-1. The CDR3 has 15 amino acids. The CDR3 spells CASSLWREDATEAFF.

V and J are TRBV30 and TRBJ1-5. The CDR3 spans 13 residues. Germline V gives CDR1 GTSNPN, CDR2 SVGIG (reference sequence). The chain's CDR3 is CAWSLGNNQPQHF.

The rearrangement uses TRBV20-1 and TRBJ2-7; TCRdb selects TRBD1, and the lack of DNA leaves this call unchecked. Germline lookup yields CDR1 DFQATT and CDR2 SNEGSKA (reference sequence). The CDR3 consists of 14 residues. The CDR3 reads CSAQPRDRRYEQYF.

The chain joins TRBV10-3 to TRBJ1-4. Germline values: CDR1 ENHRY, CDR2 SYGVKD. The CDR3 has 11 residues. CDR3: CAISERGKLFF.

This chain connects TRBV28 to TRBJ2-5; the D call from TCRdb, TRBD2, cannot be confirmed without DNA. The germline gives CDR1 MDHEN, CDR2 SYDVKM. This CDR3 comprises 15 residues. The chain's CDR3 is CASSGIALFQETQYF.

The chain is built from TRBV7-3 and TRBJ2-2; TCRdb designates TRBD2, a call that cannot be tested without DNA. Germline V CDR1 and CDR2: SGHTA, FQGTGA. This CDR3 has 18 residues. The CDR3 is CASSSRGGERVDTGELFF.

Here the CDR3 reads CASSQDTLYGGIQYF. The chain joins TRBV3-1 to TRBJ2-4. From germline, CDR1 is LGHDT and CDR2 YNNKEL (reference sequence). CDR3 size: 15 residues. The variable domain in full, completed from reference TRBV3-1 and TRBJ2-4, reads DTAVSQTPKYLVTQMGNDKSIKCEQNLGHDTMYWYKQDSKKFLKIMFSYNNKELIINETVPNRFSPKSPDKAHLNLHINSLELGDSAVYFCASSQDTLYGGIQYFGAGTRLSVL.

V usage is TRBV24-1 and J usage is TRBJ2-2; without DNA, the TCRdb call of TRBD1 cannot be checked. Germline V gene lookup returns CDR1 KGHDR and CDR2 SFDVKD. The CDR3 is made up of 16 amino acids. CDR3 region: CATSDAGTFNTGELFF.

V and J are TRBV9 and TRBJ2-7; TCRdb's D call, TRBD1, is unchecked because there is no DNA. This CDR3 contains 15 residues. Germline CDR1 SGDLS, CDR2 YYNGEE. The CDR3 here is CASSAGTGGGSEQYF.

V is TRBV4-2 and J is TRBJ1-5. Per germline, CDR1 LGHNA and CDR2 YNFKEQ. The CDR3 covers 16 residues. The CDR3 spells CASSQDWRQGHQPQHF.

The CDR3 protein is CASSDVRGSGETQYF. This chain links TRBV25-1 with TRBJ2-5; TCRdb outputs TRBD2, but without DNA this stays unchecked. Looked up from germline, CDR1 is MGHDK and CDR2 is SYGVNS. The CDR3 is made up of 15 amino acids.

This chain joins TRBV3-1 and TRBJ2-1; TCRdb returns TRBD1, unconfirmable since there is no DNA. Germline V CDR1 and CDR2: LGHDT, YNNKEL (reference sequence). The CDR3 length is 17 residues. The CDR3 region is CASSQDPGGEFGNEQFF.

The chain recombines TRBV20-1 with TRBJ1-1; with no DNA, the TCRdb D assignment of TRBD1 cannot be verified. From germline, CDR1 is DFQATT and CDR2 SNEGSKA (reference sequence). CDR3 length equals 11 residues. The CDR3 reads CSAPPGPEAFF.

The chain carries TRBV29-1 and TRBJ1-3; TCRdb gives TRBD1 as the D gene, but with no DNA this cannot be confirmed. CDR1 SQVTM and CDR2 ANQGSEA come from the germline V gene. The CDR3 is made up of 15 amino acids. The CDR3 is CSVGLQGVTGNTIYF.

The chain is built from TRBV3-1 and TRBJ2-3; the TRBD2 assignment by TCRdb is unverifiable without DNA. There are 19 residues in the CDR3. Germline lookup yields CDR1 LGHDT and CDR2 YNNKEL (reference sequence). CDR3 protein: CASSQDSGGLAGDPDTQYF.

CDR3: CASRQEGQQETQYF. The genes are TRBV3-1 and TRBJ2-5; the D gene TCRdb calls, TRBD1, cannot be checked with no DNA. Germline loops: CDR1 LGHDT, CDR2 YNNKEL (reference sequence). The CDR3 spans 14 residues.

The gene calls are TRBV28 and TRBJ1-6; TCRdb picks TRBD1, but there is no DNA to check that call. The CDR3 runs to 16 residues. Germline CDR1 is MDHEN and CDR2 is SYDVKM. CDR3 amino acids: CASSKIPEPLASPLHF.

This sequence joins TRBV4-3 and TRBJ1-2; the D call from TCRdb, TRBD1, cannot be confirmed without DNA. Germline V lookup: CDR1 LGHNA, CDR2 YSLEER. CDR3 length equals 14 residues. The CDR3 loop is CASSNEQGTYGYTF.

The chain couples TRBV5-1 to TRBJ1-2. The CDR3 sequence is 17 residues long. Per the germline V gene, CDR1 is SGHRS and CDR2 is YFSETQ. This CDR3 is CASSLEGRAAQTHGYTF.

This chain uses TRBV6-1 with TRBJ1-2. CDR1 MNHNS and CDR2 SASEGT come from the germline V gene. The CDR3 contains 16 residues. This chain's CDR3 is CASSPLASRGVYGYTF.